This section outlines one T cell receptor (beta chain) sequence together with its context. Its antigen has not been determined. No base-level quality is on record; no much larger clone is a single base apart. The data derive from a study of blood T cell repertoires in COVID-19 (TCRdb year 2020). For the study in its entirety: Samples from collaborators originated in the United States, Italy and Spain and spanned both the acute and convalescent phases of COVID-19. The material from the prospective study consisted of cDNA or gDNA derived from T cells, B-cell-depleted T cells, or PBMCs. The dataset comprised deeply sampled blood TCRbeta repertoires from subjects exposed to, actively infected with, or recovered from COVID-19. The repertoires were released in a freely available public database meant as a resource for research on the immune response to SARS-CoV-2. The samples were drawn from two sources: the first 160 participants of the ongoing ImmuneRACE study, and 1,000 to 1,500 subjects contributed by 6 global collaborators. Nearly every sample came with metadata listing a de-identified subject ID, COVID-19 status, age in years and sex. Where HLA class I and class II types were available, the types were taken from metadata supplied by the sample provider, not from assay-based typing.

The V end gives up 5 bases and the J end 3 bases, leaving 16 bases in the junction not matched to a gene. Reading from cysteine to phenylalanine, the CDR3 counts 17 amino acids. Only CDR3 DNA remains: 51 bases, in frame from the first base. The germline V gene gives CDR1 as MDHEN and CDR2 as SYDVKM. One collaborating source in Seattle enrolled patients during active infection and followed them longitudinally through the course of disease. Each collaborating institution followed its own protocols to collect whole blood in K2EDTA tubes. For TCRbeta analysis, collaborators shipped samples in one of three forms: frozen whole blood, isolated PBMCs, or DNA extracted from either of those sample types. Summary of the overall study and its limitations: The amount of clinical and demographic metadata varied by source and participant and was provided uncurated.

TCRbeta CDR3 regions were amplified from genomic DNA by means of the immunoSEQ Assay, a bias-controlled multiplex PCR. The study's own analysis went as follows. The number of nucleated cells in each sample was estimated from the amplification of reference gene primers within the assay. Sequence reads were collapsed and filtered to measure the absolute abundance of every unique TCRbeta CDR3 rearrangement. Productive Simpson clonality was computed per sample as the square root of Simpson's diversity index over productive rearrangements. TCRdb mirrors the immuneACCESS table, restricted to in-frame sequences. Some clones are absent from its copies; in checked studies, under half trace to an unresolved V gene, and the reason for the others is unknown. The V and J calls and the clone size are those of that table, but D and trimming were determined from the DNA. The sample records roughly 340,000 clones, 70% to 90% of which are singletons. The ten largest clones add up to around 3% of the sample.

The TCR originated in a woman aged 25 to 39 with COVID-19, enrolled during active disease. The V and J segments used are TRBV28 and TRBJ2-7; 7 bases in the junction line up with TRBD2. The sample consisted of peripheral blood. CDR3 region: CASSRTSWRGTLYEQYF. The bases are TGTGCCAGCAGTCGTACCTCATGGCGGGGGACTCTCTACGAGCAGTACTTC.